This TCR beta chain was sequenced during a study of shared clonotypes between healthy human individuals. The study's findings and limits: Generally, naive subsets (rather than memory subsets) showed larger estimated richness.

There were only Caucasian adults among the donors, and all lived in Nashville, Tennessee. Naive CD45RA+ and memory CD45RA-negative subsets were split from CD4+ cells. The sample holds one count of this clone. Its specificity is not known. CDR1 and CDR2 (germline): SNHLY, FYNNEI. This CDR3 contains 12 residues. V lost 9 bases and J lost 5, with 12 bases in between. Profiling relied on immunoSEQ multiplex PCR, and the TCRdb table lists in-frame clones only, not all of them. The sample records about 1 million clones, approximately 70% being singletons. What was sequenced was memory CD4+ T cells sorted from blood. Described subset: CD45RA-negative fraction. This sequence was found in a man aged 18 to 29 in good health. The chain employs TRBV2 and TRBJ2-3; D uncertain. The CDR3, as DNA: TGTGCCAGTAAAGGGTGGGGAGATACGCAGTATTTT. It codes for CASKGWGDTQYF.